A single sample gave rise to the 11 T cell receptor beta chains below, sequenced in a study of CD8+CD57+ T cells in acquired aplastic anemia. The template for TCR beta VDJ and CDR3 sequence profiling was genomic DNA. TCRdb passed the reads through MiXCR, listing each CDR3 protein once. This table holds a few hundred thousand distinct CDR3 sequences, 34% found once. The material sequenced was sorted CD4+, CD8+, or CD8+CD57+ T cells (not recorded which) from PBMCs. The source is a human donor in good health, serving as a control.

This clonotype was seen at least ten times. V is TRBV29-1 and J is TRBJ2-2; D ambiguous. The germline V and J ends were trimmed by 3 bases and 7 bases, with 9 bases remaining between them. Germline CDR1 SQVTM, CDR2 ANQGSEA. This CDR3 is 12 amino acids long. CDR3 sequence: CSVDLGYGELFF. CDR3 coding DNA: TGCAGCGTTGATCTCGGGTACGGGGAGCTGTTTTTT.

The sample holds many counts of this clonotype. The rearrangement joins TRBV19 to TRBJ2-5, with 7 bases identical to TRBD2. The CDR3 extends over 14 amino acids. The trim removed 10 bases at V and 0 bases at J, leaving 8 bases unmatched. Germline V gene sequence: CDR1 LNHDA, CDR2 SQIVND (reference sequence). DNA of the CDR3: TGTGCCACCGCGAGGGGAGGGTACCAAGAGACCCAGTACTTC. Protein: CATARGGYQETQYF.

This clonotype was recorded at least ten times. The rearrangement uses TRBV2 and TRBJ1-2, with 9 positions matching TRBD1. Looked up from germline, CDR1 is SNHLY and CDR2 is FYNNEI. This CDR3 contains 15 residues. With 4 bases clipped from V and 4 bases from J, the junction kept 7 bases outside the gene matches. This CDR3 reads CASSGGTGNGYGYTF. Here the CDR3 DNA reads TGTGCCAGCAGTGGCGGGACAGGGAACGGCTATGGCTACACCTTC.

This clonotype appeared many times. The V and J genes are TRBV7-8 and TRBJ2-7, with 8 bases aligning to TRBD2. After removal of 4 bases from V and 7 bases from J, the junction contained 6 bases not matched to a gene. CDR3 length: 13 amino acids. Germline values: CDR1 SGHVS, CDR2 FQNEAQ. CDR3 DNA: TGTGCCAGCAGCTCGGTTCGGGGGGGGGAGCAGTACTTC. Its translation is CASSSVRGGEQYF.

This clonotype was detected ten times or more. The chain carries TRBV2 and TRBJ2-7, with a possible D match to TRBD1 (6 bases). Trimming took 4 bases from V and 7 from J, leaving 14 bases between them. Germline assignment: CDR1 SNHLY and CDR2 FYNNEI. This CDR3 spans 13 amino acids. The CDR3 is CASSGQQGLEQYF. The CDR3 DNA reads TGTGCCAGCAGTGGGCAACAGGGTCTGGAGCAGTACTTC.

This clonotype was detected many times. The CDR3 loop is CSVGTDGYTF. The CDR3 DNA sequence: TGCAGCGTCGGGACAGATGGCTACACCTTC. This rearrangement joins TRBV29-1 to TRBJ1-2; 7 bases map to TRBD1. CDR3 length equals 10 residues. With 6 bases clipped from V and 6 bases from J, the junction kept 1 base outside the gene matches. CDR1 is SQVTM and CDR2 is ANQGSEA in the germline V gene.

This clonotype was detected ten times or more. The chain recombines TRBV20-1 with TRBJ1-2, with a weak D call TRBD1 (6 bases). Germline lookup yields CDR1 DFQATT and CDR2 SNEGSKA (reference sequence). The CDR3 is made up of 12 amino acids. The V end was cut by 5 bases, the J end by 4 bases, with 11 bases between. In DNA, the CDR3 is TGCAGTGCTGAGACAGGATTCTATGGCTACACCTTC. Translated, it gives CSAETGFYGYTF.

This clonotype was detected only a few times. This CDR3 is CASSQGGLAGSGTQYF. CDR3 nucleotides: TGCGCCAGCAGCCAGGGGGGACTAGCGGGGTCTGGGACCCAGTACTTC. This chain uses TRBV4-1 with TRBJ2-5; 13 nucleotides match TRBD2. Germline V CDR1 and CDR2: MGHRA, YSYEKL. V gave up 3 bases and J gave up 7 bases; unmatched junction bases: 8. CDR3 length equals 16 residues.

This clonotype has a count of ten or more. This rearrangement joins TRBV10-3 to TRBJ1-1, with D hard to call. The germline V and J ends were trimmed by 6 bases and 4 bases, with 15 bases remaining between them. CDR3 length: 14 residues. Germline lookup yields CDR1 ENHRY and CDR2 SYGVKD. CDR3 residues: CAIRIGGAGTEAFF. The CDR3 nucleotides read TGTGCCATCAGGATAGGAGGCGCTGGCACTGAAGCTTTCTTT.

This clonotype was seen at least ten times. This chain uses TRBV20-1 with TRBJ2-3; 7 bases line up with TRBD2. V shed 6 bases and J 2 bases; nucleotides not matched to a gene: 5. CDR1 is DFQATT and CDR2 is SNEGSKA in the germline V gene (reference sequence). The length of the CDR3 is 13 residues. This CDR3 is CSAISGYTDTQYF. CDR3 in DNA: TGCAGTGCCATTAGCGGGTACACAGATACGCAGTATTTT.

This clonotype was picked up a small number of times. The CDR3 spells CASNGQGSTGELFF. DNA of the CDR3: TGCGCCAGCAACGGACAGGGATCCACCGGGGAGCTGTTTTTT. The chain employs TRBV4-1 and TRBJ2-2; 8 bases align to TRBD1. CDR3 size: 14 residues. Trimming took 7 bases from V and 4 from J; bases not matched to a gene: 5. Germline loops: CDR1 MGHRA, CDR2 YSYEKL.